Detailed here is one T cell receptor beta chain. The antigen is unknown. Libraries were prepared by immunoSEQ multiplex PCR; TCRdb keeps only in-frame clonotypes and omits some of them. The table has just over 30,000 clones, roughly 94% seen once. These data belong to a study of lymphopenia after photon versus proton radiotherapy. Regarding the study as a whole: Authors raise, but do not show, better survival with proton therapy. Oligoclonal CD8+ Temra expansion after nadir drove photon patients' diversity drop.

V was clipped by 2 bases and J by 4 bases, with 11 bases between them. Looked up from germline, CDR1 is SNHLY and CDR2 is FYNNEI. This CDR3 has 14 amino acids. Specimen: peripheral blood, collected from a patient treated with photon-based radiotherapy. This chain connects TRBV2 to TRBJ1-1; the D gene is possibly TRBD1 (5 bases). This TCR derives from a woman aged 50 to 65 with cholangiocarcinoma. CDR3 nucleotides: TGTGCCAGCAGTGAACAGGGTAGAAGCACTGAAGCTTTCTTT. This codes for CASSEQGRSTEAFF.